The T cell receptor (beta chain) described here comes from a study of CD8+CD57+ T cells in acquired aplastic anemia. The wider study: The sorted CD4+ and CD8+ cells yielded an average about 3.3 ug of DNA.

The CDR3 has 14 residues. Germline V gene lookup returns CDR1 SNHLY and CDR2 FYNNEI. Findings and caveats of the study: Patients and controls shared approximately 30 CD8+ CDR3 sequences, highly expressed in patients. CD8+ Simpson's diversity did not differ significantly between patients and controls.

About this clonotype itself: Its target is not known.

Profiling that covered TCR beta VDJ and CDR3 relied on genomic DNA as its template. From the reads, TCRdb called clonotypes with MiXCR, one entry per CDR3 protein. The table has 150,000 to 200,000 distinct CDR3 sequences, over 60% seen once. J is TRBJ2-1 and V is TRBV2, with D perhaps given as TRBD1 or TRBD2 (5 bases each). This receptor was obtained from a human donor with severe aplastic anemia or a healthy control (not recorded which). The specimen was sorted CD4+, CD8+, or CD8+CD57+ T cells (not recorded which) from PBMCs. The CDR3 reads CARSSGPSDNEQFF. Written as DNA, the CDR3 is TGTGCAAGAAGTTCGGGACCTTCAGACAATGAGCAGTTCTTC.